The 22 T cell receptor beta chains below all came from one sample that was sequenced in a study of T cell repertoires in aging, cancer and after chemotherapy. Multiplex touch-down PCR with TRB-A/B primers amplified rearranged V-D-J TRB sequences. MiXCR was run by TCRdb on the multiplex PCR reads, yielding one entry per CDR3 protein. Of around 9,700 distinct CDR3 sequences in the sample, about 30% are singletons; the top ten hold less than 3.5%. The template was genomic DNA from peripheral blood, not RNA. The sample consisted of blood. The origin of the receptors is a human donor in good health.

The chain recombines TRBV5-1 with TRBJ2-2, with D possibly TRBD1 on 5 matching bases. The CDR3 covers 15 residues. CDR1 SGHRS and CDR2 YFSETQ come from the germline V gene. V shed 7 bases and J shed 0 bases, with 13 bases lying between them. CDR3 coding DNA: TGCGCCAGCTCCGGTGGGGCAGCGAACACCGGGGAGCTGTTTTTT. Encoded protein: CASSGGAANTGELFF.

V and J are TRBV14 and TRBJ1-1; D might be TRBD1 (5 bases). Germline CDR1 reads SGHDN; CDR2 reads FVKESK. The V and J ends lost 1 base and 0 bases respectively, with 12 bases between them. The CDR3 spans 16 residues. CDR3 nucleotide sequence: TGTGCCAGCAGCCAAGGTAGGCAGGGCATGAACACTGAAGCTTTCTTT. Translation: CASSQGRQGMNTEAFF.

The chain carries TRBV5-1 and TRBJ2-3; the match to TRBD1 covers 8 bases. The CDR3 length is 14 residues. After removal of 0 bases from V and 3 bases from J, the junction contained 0 bases not matched to a gene. CDR1 and CDR2 from the germline V gene are SGHRS and YFSETQ. The CDR3 here is CASSLGTGTDTQYF. The CDR3 nucleotides read TGCGCCAGCAGCTTGGGGACAGGGACAGATACGCAGTATTTT.

The genes are TRBV18 and TRBJ2-7; TRBD2 matches 8 bases. CDR3 length: 15 residues. Germline V CDR1 and CDR2: KGHSH, LQKENI. The ends lost 8 bases at V and 1 base at J; junction bases unmatched: 10. CDR3 in amino acids: CASSERETGSYEQYF. The DNA of the CDR3 is TGTGCCAGCAGTGAGCGGGAGACAGGATCCTACGAGCAGTACTTC. The full variable domain, its missing parts supplied by reference TRBV18 and TRBJ2-7, is NAGVMQNPRHLVRRRGQEARLRCSPMKGHSHVYWYRQLPEEGLKFMVYLQKENIIDESGMPKERFSAEFPKEGPSILRIQQVVRGDSAAYFCASSERETGSYEQYFGPGTRLTVT.

A few counts support this clonotype. The J gene is TRBJ1-3, the V gene TRBV6-5; maybe TRBD1 (5 bases). Trimming took off 2 bases at V and 4 bases at J, with 15 bases between the two ends. Germline V lookup: CDR1 MNHEY, CDR2 SVGAGI. The CDR3 is 16 amino acids. The CDR3 region has the DNA TGTGCCAGCAGTTACAGTTCTTGGGACCACGGAAACACCATATATTTT. It is translated as CASSYSSWDHGNTIYF.

V and J are TRBV19 and TRBJ2-6; D is uncertain. The V and J ends lost 7 bases and 3 bases respectively, with 10 bases between them. The CDR3 totals 14 residues. Germline V gene data show CDR1 as LNHDA and CDR2 as SQIVND (reference sequence). The CDR3 loop is CASTVGSGANVLTF. The CDR3 DNA reads as TGTGCCAGTACGGTGGGTAGTGGGGCCAACGTCCTGACTTTC.

The gene calls are TRBV5-1 and TRBJ1-2; the D gene is possibly TRBD1 (6 bases). The CDR3 extends over 16 amino acids. CDR1 is SGHRS and CDR2 is YFSETQ in the germline V gene. Trimming stripped 2 bases from V and 3 bases from J, with 17 bases between. In DNA form, the CDR3 reads TGCGCCAGCAGCTTCCACCTTCAGGGGCCCTACTATGGCTACACCTTC. Amino acids: CASSFHLQGPYYGYTF.

The chain has TRBV19 and TRBJ1-1, with TRBD1 matching 8 bases. The CDR3 spans 14 residues. Germline CDR1 is LNHDA and CDR2 is SQIVND (reference sequence). After removal of 5 bases from V and 3 bases from J, the junction contained 5 bases not matched to a gene. The CDR3 here is CASSPDREDTEAFF. The CDR3 DNA follows: TGTGCCAGTAGTCCGGACAGGGAGGACACTGAAGCTTTCTTT.

The genes are TRBV30 and TRBJ1-2, with D maybe TRBD1 (5 bases). Germline V gives CDR1 GTSNPN, CDR2 SVGIG (reference sequence). Trimming took off 2 bases at V and 8 bases at J, with 21 bases between the two ends. This CDR3 contains 15 residues. CDR3 sequence (DNA): TGTGCCTGGAGTCCCCCTTGGGGGACCCCTTACGGCTACACCTTC. Residues: CAWSPPWGTPYGYTF.

V usage is TRBV24-1 and J usage is TRBJ1-1; D ambiguous. V lost 4 bases to trimming and J lost 8 bases, with 10 bases between them. The CDR3 is 12 amino acids. The V gene's germline CDR1 is KGHDR and CDR2 SFDVKD. For the CDR3, the DNA is TGTGCCACCAGTGACCCCTCCACAGAAGCTTTCTTT. Translation gives CATSDPSTEAFF.

V is TRBV6-2 or TRBV6-3 and J is TRBJ1-3; 7 nucleotides line up with TRBD1. Germline assignment: CDR1 MNHEY and CDR2 SVGEGT. This CDR3 is built from 14 residues. After removal of 6 bases from V and 2 bases from J, the junction contained 4 bases not matched to a gene. The CDR3 sequence is CASSLQGTGNTIYF. CDR3 bases: TGTGCCAGCAGCTTACAGGGGACTGGAAACACCATATATTTT.

This clonotype was picked up a small number of times. This chain links TRBV19 with TRBJ1-2, with D perhaps matching TRBD1 (5 bases). The germline gives CDR1 LNHDA, CDR2 SQIVND (reference sequence). CDR3 size: 13 residues. Deletions cut 8 bases from V and 4 bases from J, with 14 bases between. CDR3 region: CASGTQTGYGYTF. CDR3 sequence (DNA): TGTGCCAGTGGGACTCAAACGGGCTATGGCTACACCTTC.

By frequency in the sample, this clonotype is medium-sized. The rearrangement uses TRBV19 and TRBJ2-3; 7 bases map to TRBD2. The trim removed 8 bases at V and 1 base at J, leaving 6 bases unmatched. The germline CDR1 and CDR2 sequences are LNHDA and SQIVND (reference sequence). The CDR3 has 14 residues. CDR3 sequence reads: CASWGGDGTDTQYF. Here the CDR3 DNA reads TGTGCCAGTTGGGGGGGTGATGGCACAGATACGCAGTATTTT.

This clonotype was detected a few times. V and J are TRBV11-3 and TRBJ2-2; TRBD2 is a possible D gene (5 bases). Looked up from germline, CDR1 is SGHNT and CDR2 is YENEEA. Trimming removed 2 bases at V and 4 bases at J, with 11 bases between. The CDR3 is 15 residues long. CDR3 DNA sequence: TGTGCCAGCAGCTTAAAGGTAGCGCGCACCGGGGAGCTGTTTTTT. This sequence encodes CASSLKVARTGELFF.

The rearrangement joins TRBV6-1 to TRBJ1-1; D unclear. The V gene lost 2 bases and the J gene lost 10 bases, with 14 bases spanning the gap. CDR3 length: 13 residues. Germline values: CDR1 MNHNS, CDR2 SASEGT. The CDR3 loop is CASSEIAARAAFF. For the CDR3, the DNA is TGTGCCAGCAGTGAAATAGCCGCAAGGGCAGCTTTCTTT.

The chain has TRBV27 and TRBJ2-7; no clear D gene. Germline CDR1 reads MNHEY; CDR2 reads SMNVEV (reference sequence). The CDR3 runs to 16 residues. The ends were cut back, 5 bases at V and 2 bases at J, with 19 bases in the middle. Here the CDR3 reads CASSPLLSAPAYEQYF. CDR3 DNA: TGTGCCAGCAGTCCACTTCTCAGCGCCCCGGCCTACGAGCAGTACTTC.

This clonotype is deemed medium-sized. Here the CDR3 reads CASRRGANVLTF. In nucleotides, the CDR3 is TGTGCCAGCAGGCGTGGGGCCAACGTCCTGACTTTC. The chain combines TRBV6-5 with TRBJ2-6; D remains ambiguous. Trimming pared 6 bases from V and 3 bases from J, leaving 3 bases between. The germline V gene encodes CDR1 MNHEY and CDR2 SVGAGI. CDR3 size: 12 residues.

The rearrangement links TRBV19 to TRBJ1-5, with D possibly being TRBD1 (5 bases). Germline values: CDR1 LNHDA, CDR2 SQIVND (reference sequence). Trimming took off 1 base at V and 1 base at J, with 11 bases between the two ends. The CDR3 loop spans 16 amino acids. This CDR3 reads CASSIGGLQSNQPQHF. The CDR3 region has the DNA TGTGCCAGTAGTATAGGGGGACTCCAAAGCAATCAGCCCCAGCATTTT.

The chain combines TRBV7-3 with TRBJ2-2; D perhaps matches TRBD2 (6 bases). Trimming cost V 5 bases and J 7 bases, with 8 bases left between them. CDR1 and CDR2 (germline): SGHTA, FQGTGA. The CDR3 totals 12 residues. The CDR3 here is CASSMDYGELFF. The CDR3 DNA reads TGTGCCAGCAGCATGGACTACGGGGAGCTGTTTTTT.

This clonotype showed up just a few times. The V call is TRBV6-5, the J call TRBJ2-7, with 13 bases matching TRBD2. CDR1 and CDR2 from the germline V gene are MNHEY and SVGAGI. Germline trimming cut 6 bases from V and 4 bases from J; bases unmatched to any gene: 3. There are 14 residues in the CDR3. In nucleotides, the CDR3 is TGTGCCAGCAGCCCGGGACTAGCGGGGTACGAGCAGTACTTC. Translation gives CASSPGLAGYEQYF.

This sequence joins TRBV12-3 or TRBV12-4 and TRBJ2-1; perhaps TRBD2 as D (6 bases). The CDR3 is 14 residues long. With 6 bases removed from V and 9 bases from J, the gap between germline ends came to 18 bases. CDR3 residues: CASSPKGGPVEQFF. The DNA for the CDR3 is TGTGCCAGCAGCCCCAAAGGAGGGCCGGTTGAGCAGTTCTTC.

In this sample, this clonotype turned up a few times. The chain employs TRBV13 and TRBJ2-7, with D unclear. The length of the CDR3 is 11 residues. Between the trimmed V and J ends, which lost 0 bases and 4 bases, there was a span of 1 base. Looked up from germline, CDR1 is PRHDT and CDR2 is FYEKMQ (reference sequence). Written as DNA, the CDR3 is TGTGCCAGCAGCTTAGGATACGAGCAGTACTTC. Protein sequence: CASSLGYEQYF.